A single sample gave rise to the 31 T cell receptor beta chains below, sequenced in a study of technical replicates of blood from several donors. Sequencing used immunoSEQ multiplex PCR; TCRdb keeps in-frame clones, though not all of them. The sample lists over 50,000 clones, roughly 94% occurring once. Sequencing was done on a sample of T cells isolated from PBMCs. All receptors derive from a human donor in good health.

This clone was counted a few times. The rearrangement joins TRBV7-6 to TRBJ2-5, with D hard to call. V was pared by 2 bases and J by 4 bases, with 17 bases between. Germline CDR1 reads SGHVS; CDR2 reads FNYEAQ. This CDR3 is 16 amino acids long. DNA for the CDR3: TGTGCCAGCAGCTTATCACCTTCGAGCCAGGCAGAGACCCAGTACTTC. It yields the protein CASSLSPSSQAETQYF.

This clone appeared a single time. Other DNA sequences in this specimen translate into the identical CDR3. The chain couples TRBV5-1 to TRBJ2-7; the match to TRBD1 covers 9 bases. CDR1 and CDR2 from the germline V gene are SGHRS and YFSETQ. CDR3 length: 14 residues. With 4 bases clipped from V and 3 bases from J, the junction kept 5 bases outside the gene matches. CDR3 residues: CASSRGQGSYEQYF. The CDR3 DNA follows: TGCGCCAGCAGCAGGGGACAGGGTAGCTACGAGCAGTACTTC.

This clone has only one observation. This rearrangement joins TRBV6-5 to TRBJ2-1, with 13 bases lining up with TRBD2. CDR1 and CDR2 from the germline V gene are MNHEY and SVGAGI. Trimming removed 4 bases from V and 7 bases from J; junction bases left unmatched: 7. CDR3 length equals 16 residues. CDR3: CASSSGLAGVTNEQFF. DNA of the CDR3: TGTGCCAGCAGTTCCGGACTAGCGGGAGTAACGAATGAGCAGTTCTTC.

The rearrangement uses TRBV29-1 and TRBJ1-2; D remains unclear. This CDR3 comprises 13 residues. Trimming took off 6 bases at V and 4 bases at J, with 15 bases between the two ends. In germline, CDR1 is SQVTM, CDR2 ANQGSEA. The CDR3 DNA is TGCAGCGTGAGAAGTCCGGGAACCTATGGCTACACCTTC. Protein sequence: CSVRSPGTYGYTF.

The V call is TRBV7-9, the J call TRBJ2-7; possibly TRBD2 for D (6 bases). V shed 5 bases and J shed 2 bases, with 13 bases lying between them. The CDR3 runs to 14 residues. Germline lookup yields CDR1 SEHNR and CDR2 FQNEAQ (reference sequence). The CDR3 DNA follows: TGTGCCAGCAGCGCAGGAGGGCCAACCTACGAGCAGTACTTC. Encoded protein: CASSAGGPTYEQYF. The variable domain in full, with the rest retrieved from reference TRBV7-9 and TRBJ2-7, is DTGVSQNPRHKITKRGQNVTFRCDPISEHNRLYWYRQTLGQGPEFLTYFQNEAQLEKSRLLSDRFSAERPKGSFSTLEIQRTEQGDSAMYLCASSAGGPTYEQYFGPGTRLTVT.

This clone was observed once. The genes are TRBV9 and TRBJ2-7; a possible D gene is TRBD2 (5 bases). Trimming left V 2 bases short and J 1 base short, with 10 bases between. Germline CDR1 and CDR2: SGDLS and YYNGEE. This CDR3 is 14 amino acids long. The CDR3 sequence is CASSVERASYEQYF. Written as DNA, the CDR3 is TGTGCCAGCAGCGTGGAGAGGGCTTCCTACGAGCAGTACTTC.

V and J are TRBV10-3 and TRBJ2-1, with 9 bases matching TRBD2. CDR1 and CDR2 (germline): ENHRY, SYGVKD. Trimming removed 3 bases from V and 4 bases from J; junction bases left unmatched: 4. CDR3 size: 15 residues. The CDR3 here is CAISERLAEYNEQFF. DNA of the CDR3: TGTGCCATCAGTGAAAGACTAGCGGAGTACAATGAGCAGTTCTTC.

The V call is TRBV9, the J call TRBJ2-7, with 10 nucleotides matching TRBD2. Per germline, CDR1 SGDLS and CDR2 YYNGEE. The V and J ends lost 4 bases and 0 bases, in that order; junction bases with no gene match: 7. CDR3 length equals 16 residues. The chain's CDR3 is CASSSSSGGPSYEQYF. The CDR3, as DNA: TGTGCCAGCAGCTCATCTAGCGGGGGCCCCTCCTACGAGCAGTACTTC.

CDR3 sequence: CASSSGQGTSTEAFF. CDR3 sequence (DNA): TGTGCCAGCAGCTCTGGACAGGGGACGAGCACTGAAGCTTTCTTT. This rearrangement joins TRBV11-1 to TRBJ1-1; 9 bases are shared with TRBD1. The germline CDR1 and CDR2 sequences are SGHAT and FQDESV (reference sequence). With V trimmed by 4 bases and J by 4 bases, 7 bases remained unmatched. This CDR3 contains 15 residues.

The CDR3 loop is CAISEFRDWDTEAFF. The CDR3 DNA sequence: TGTGCCATCAGTGAGTTCAGGGATTGGGACACTGAAGCTTTCTTT. The gene calls are TRBV10-3 and TRBJ1-1, with a weak D call TRBD1 (5 bases). Germline CDR1 reads ENHRY; CDR2 reads SYGVKD. The CDR3 is 15 residues long. The V gene lost 1 base and the J gene lost 3 bases, with 12 bases spanning the gap.

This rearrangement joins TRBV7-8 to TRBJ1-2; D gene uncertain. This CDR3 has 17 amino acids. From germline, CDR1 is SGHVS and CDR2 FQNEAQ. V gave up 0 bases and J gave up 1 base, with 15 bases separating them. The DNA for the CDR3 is TGTGCCAGCAGCTTAGCTCCGACCCGGGGAGATAACTATGGCTACACCTTC. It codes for CASSLAPTRGDNYGYTF.

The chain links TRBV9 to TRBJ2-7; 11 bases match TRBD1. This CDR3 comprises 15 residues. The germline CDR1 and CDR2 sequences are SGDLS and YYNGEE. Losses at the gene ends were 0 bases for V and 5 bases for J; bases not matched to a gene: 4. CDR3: CASSVGGTGGDEQYF. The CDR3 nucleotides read TGTGCCAGCAGCGTAGGAGGGACAGGGGGGGACGAGCAGTACTTC.

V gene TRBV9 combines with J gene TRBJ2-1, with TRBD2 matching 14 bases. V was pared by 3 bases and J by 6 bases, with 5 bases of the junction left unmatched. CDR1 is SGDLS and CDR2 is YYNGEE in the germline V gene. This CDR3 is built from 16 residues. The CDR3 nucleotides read TGTGCCAGCAGCGGACTAGCGGGGGGGCTAGTCAATGAGCAGTTCTTC. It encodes CASSGLAGGLVNEQFF.

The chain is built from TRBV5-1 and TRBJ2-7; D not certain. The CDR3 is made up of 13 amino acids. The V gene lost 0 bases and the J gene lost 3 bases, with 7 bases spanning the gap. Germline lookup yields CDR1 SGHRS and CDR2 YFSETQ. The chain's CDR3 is CASSLGGNYEQYF. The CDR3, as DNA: TGCGCCAGCAGCTTGGGAGGTAACTACGAGCAGTACTTC.

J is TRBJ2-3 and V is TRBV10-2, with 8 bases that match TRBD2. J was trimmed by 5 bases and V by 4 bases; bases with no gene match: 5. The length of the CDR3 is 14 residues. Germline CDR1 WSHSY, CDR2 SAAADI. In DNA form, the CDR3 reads TGCGCCAGCAGTGCCGGGGGGGCCGTAGATACGCAGTATTTT. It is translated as CASSAGGAVDTQYF.

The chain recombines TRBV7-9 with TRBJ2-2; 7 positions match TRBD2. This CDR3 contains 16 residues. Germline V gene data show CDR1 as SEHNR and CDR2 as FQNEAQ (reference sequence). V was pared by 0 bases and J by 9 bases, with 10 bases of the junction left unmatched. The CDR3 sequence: CASSLAFQRGVRELFF. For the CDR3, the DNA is TGTGCCAGCAGCTTAGCATTTCAGCGGGGCGTACGGGAGCTGTTTTTT.

CDR3 sequence: CASSLGQDRAEQYF. Written as DNA, the CDR3 is TGTGCCAGCAGCTTAGGTCAGGACAGGGCCGAGCAGTACTTC. V gene TRBV7-6 combines with J gene TRBJ2-7, with 8 bases aligning to TRBD1. Germline assignment: CDR1 SGHVS and CDR2 FNYEAQ. V shed 1 base, J shed 6 bases, and the junction held 5 bases outside the gene matches. This CDR3 is 14 amino acids long.

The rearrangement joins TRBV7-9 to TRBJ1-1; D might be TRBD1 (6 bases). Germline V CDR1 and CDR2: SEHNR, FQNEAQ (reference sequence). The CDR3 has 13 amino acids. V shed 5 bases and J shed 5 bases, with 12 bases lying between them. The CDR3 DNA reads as TGTGCCAGCAGCGGGAAGGGGGTGACTGAAGCTTTCTTT. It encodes CASSGKGVTEAFF.

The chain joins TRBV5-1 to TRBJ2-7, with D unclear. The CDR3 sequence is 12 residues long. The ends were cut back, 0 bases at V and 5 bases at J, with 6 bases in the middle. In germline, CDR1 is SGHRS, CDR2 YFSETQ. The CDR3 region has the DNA TGCGCCAGCAGCTTGGACAGACACGAGCAGTACTTC. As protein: CASSLDRHEQYF.

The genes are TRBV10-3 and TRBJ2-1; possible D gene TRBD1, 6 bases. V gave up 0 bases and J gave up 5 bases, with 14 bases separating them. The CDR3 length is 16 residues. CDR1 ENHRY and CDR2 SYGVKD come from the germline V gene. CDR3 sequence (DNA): TGTGCCATCAGTGAGTCACAGGGTATAATCAACAATGAGCAGTTCTTC. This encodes CAISESQGIINNEQFF.

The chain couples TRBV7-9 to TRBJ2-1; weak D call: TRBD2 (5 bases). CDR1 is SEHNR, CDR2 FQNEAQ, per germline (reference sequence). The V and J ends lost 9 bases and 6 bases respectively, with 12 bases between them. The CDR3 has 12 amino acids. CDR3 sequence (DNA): TGTGCCAGTCTACTAGAAGGCAATGAGCAGTTCTTC. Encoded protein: CASLLEGNEQFF.

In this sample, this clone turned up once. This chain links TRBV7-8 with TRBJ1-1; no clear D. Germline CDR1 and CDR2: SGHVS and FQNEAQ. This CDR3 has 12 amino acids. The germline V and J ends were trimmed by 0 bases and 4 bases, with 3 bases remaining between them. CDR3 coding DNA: TGTGCCAGCAGCTTAGCTAGCACTGAAGCTTTCTTT. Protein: CASSLASTEAFF.

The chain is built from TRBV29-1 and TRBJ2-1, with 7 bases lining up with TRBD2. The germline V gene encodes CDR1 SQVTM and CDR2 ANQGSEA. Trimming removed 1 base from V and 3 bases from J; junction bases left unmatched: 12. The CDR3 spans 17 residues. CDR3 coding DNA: TGCAGCGTTGAAGGTCGCCTAGCGGCAGGAAACTACAATGAGCAGTTCTTC. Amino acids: CSVEGRLAAGNYNEQFF.

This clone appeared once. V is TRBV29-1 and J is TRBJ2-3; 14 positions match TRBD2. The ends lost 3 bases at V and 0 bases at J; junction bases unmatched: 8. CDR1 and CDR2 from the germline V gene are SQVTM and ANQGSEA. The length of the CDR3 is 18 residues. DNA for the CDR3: TGCAGCGTTGAGGGACTAGCGGGAGATGTGCCTAGCACAGATACGCAGTATTTT. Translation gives CSVEGLAGDVPSTDTQYF.

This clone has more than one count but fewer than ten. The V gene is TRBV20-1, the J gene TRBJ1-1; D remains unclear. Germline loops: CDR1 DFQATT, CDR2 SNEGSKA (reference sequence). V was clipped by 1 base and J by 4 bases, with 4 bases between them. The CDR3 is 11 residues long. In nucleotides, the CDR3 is TGCAGTGCTAGAGGGAGCACTGAAGCTTTCTTT. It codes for CSARGSTEAFF.

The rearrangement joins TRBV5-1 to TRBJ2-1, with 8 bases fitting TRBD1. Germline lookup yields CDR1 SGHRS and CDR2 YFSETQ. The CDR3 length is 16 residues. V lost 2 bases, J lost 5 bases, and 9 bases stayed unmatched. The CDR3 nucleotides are TGCGCCAGCAGCTTTAGGACAGGGCAAGGGGACAATGAGCAGTTCTTC. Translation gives CASSFRTGQGDNEQFF.

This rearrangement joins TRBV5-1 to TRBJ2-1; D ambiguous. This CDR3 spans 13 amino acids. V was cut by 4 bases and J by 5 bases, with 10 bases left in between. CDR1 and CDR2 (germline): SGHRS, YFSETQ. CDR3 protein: CASSLRNDNEQFF. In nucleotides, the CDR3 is TGCGCCAGCAGCCTGAGGAATGACAATGAGCAGTTCTTC.

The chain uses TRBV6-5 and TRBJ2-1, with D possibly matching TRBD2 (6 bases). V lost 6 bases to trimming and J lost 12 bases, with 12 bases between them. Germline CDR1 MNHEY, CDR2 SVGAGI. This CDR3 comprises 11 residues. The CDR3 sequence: CASRMGTGQFF. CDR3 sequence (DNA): TGTGCCAGCAGGATGGGGACTGGGCAGTTCTTC.

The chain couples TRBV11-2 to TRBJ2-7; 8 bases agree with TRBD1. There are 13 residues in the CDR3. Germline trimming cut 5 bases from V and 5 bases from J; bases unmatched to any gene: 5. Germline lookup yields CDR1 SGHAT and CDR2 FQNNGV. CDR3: CASSPQTGDEQYF. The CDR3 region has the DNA TGTGCCAGCAGCCCGCAGACAGGGGACGAGCAGTACTTC.

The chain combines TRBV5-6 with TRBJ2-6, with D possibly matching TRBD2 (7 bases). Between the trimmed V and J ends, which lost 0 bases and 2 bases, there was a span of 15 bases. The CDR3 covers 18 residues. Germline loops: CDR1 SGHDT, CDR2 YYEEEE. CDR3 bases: TGTGCCAGCAGCTTGGCCTGGGAGGGGGTAACTGGGGCCAACGTCCTGACTTTC. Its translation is CASSLAWEGVTGANVLTF.

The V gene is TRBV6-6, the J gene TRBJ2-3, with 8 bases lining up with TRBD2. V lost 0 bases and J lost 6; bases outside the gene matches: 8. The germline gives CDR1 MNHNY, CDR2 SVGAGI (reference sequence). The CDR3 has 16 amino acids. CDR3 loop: CASSYSPSGRGDTQYF. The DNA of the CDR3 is TGTGCCAGCAGTTACTCGCCTAGCGGGCGGGGGGATACGCAGTATTTT.